This record looks at one T cell receptor beta chain sequence and its context. Sequencing was performed with immunoSEQ multiplex PCR; in TCRdb, only in-frame clones are kept and a portion is missing. The data contain over 250,000 clones, more than 90% of them singletons. Seattle-derived patients entered the study during active infection and were followed longitudinally. The entry originates in a study of blood T cell repertoires in COVID-19. The source is a person aged 18-29 years with COVID-19, enrolled during active disease. Source material: peripheral blood.

The CDR3 here is CASSESGGNYGYTF. DNA of the CDR3: TGTGCCAGCAGCGAAAGCGGGGGTAACTATGGCTACACCTTC. This rearrangement joins TRBV9 to TRBJ1-2; a weak D match, TRBD1 (5 bases). The V end lost 3 bases, the J end lost 1 base, and 10 bases lay between the germline ends. Germline CDR1 and CDR2: SGDLS and YYNGEE. There are 14 residues in the CDR3.